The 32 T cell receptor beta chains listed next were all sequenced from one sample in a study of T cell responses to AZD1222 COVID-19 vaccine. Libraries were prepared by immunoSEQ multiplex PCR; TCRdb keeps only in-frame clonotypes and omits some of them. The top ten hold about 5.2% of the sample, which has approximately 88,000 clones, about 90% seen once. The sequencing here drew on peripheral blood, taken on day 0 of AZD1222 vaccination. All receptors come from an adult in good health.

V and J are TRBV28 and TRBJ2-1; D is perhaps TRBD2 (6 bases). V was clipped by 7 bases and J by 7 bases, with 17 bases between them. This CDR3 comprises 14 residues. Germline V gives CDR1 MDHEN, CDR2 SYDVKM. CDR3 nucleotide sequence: TGTGCCAGCATCCCGAGGACTAATCGGAATGAGCAGTTCTTC. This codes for CASIPRTNRNEQFF.

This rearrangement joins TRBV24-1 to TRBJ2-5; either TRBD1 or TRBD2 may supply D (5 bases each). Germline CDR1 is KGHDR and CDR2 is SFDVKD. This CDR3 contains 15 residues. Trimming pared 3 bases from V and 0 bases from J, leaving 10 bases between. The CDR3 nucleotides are TGTGCCACCAGTGATGGGGACCCCAACCAAGAGACCCAGTACTTC. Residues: CATSDGDPNQETQYF.

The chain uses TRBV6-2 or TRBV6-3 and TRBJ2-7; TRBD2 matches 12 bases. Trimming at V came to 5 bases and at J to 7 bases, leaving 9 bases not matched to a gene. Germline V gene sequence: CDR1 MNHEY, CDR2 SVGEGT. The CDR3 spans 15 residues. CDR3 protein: CASSPTSGRSREQYF. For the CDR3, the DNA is TGTGCCAGCAGTCCAACTAGCGGGAGGTCCCGGGAGCAGTACTTC.

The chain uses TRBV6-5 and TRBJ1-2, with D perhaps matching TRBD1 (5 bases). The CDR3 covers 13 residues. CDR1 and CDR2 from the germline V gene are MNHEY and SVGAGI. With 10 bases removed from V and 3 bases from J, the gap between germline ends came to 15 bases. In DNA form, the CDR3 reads TGTGCCACCAGGGATCCATCCGACTATGGCTACACCTTC. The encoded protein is CATRDPSDYGYTF.

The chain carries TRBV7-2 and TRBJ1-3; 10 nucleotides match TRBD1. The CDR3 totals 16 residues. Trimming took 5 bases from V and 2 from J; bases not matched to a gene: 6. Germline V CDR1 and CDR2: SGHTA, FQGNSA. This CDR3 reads CASSRLTGGPGNTIYF. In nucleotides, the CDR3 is TGTGCCAGCAGCCGTCTGACAGGGGGCCCTGGAAACACCATATATTTT.

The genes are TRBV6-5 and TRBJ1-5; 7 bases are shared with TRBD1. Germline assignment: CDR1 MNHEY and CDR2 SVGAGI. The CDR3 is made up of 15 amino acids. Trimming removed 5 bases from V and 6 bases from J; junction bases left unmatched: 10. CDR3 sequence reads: CASSPWDSGGQPQHF. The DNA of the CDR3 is TGTGCCAGCAGTCCTTGGGACAGTGGCGGTCAGCCCCAGCATTTT.

This CDR3 reads CASSGGGVGYGYTF. Written as DNA, the CDR3 is TGTGCCAGCAGCGGAGGGGGCGTCGGCTATGGCTACACCTTC. The V and J genes are TRBV9 and TRBJ1-2, with 7 positions matching TRBD1. CDR1 and CDR2 from the germline V gene are SGDLS and YYNGEE. The CDR3 runs 14 residues. V was pared by 3 bases and J by 4 bases, with 6 bases of the junction left unmatched.

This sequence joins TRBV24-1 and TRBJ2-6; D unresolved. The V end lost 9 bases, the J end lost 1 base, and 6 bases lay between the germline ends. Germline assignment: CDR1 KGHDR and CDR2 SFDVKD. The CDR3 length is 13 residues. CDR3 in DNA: TGTGCCACCCAGTTGTCTGGGGCCAACGTCCTGACTTTC. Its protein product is CATQLSGANVLTF.

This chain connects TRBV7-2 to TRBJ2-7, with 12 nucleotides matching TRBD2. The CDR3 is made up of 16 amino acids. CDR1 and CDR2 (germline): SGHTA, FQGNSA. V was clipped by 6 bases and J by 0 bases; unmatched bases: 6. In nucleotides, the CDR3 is TGTGCCAGCAGACCTACTAGCGGGAGGTCCTCCTACGAGCAGTACTTC. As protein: CASRPTSGRSSYEQYF. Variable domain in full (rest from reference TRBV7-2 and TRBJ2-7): GAGVSQSPSNKVTEKGKDVELRCDPISGHTALYWYRQSLGQGLEFLIYFQGNSAPDKSGLPSDRFSAERTGGSVSTLTIQRTQQEDSAVYLCASRPTSGRSSYEQYFGPGTRLTVT.

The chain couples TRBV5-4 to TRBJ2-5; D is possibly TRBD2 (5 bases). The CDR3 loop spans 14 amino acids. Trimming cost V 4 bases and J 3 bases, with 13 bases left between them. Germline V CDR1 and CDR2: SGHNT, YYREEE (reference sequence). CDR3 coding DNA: TGTGCCAGCAGCCCTGGACTGGATAAAGAGACCCAGTACTTC. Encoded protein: CASSPGLDKETQYF.

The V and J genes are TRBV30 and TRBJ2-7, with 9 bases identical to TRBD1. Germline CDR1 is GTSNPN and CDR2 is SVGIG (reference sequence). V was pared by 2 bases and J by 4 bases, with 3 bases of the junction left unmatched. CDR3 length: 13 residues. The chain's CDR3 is CAWSRGQGYEQYF. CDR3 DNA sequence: TGTGCCTGGAGTCGGGGACAGGGATACGAGCAGTACTTC.

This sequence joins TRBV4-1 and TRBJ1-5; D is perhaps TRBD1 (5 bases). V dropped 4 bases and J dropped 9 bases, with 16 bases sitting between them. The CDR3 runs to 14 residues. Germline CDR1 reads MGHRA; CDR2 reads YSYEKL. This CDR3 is CASSPEWDPWPQHF. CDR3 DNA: TGCGCCAGCAGCCCCGAGTGGGACCCATGGCCCCAGCATTTT.

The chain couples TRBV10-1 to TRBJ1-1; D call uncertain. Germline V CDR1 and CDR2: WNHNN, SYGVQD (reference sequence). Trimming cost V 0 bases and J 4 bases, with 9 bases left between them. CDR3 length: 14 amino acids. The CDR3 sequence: CASSESGRATEAFF. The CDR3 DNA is TGCGCCAGCAGTGAGTCCGGAAGGGCCACTGAAGCTTTCTTT.

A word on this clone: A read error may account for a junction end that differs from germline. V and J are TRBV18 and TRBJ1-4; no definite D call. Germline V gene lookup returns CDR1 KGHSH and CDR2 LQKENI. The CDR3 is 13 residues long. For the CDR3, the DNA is TGTGCCAGCTCATCCCCGTTCAATGGAAAACTGTTTTTT. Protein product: CASSSPFNGKLFF.

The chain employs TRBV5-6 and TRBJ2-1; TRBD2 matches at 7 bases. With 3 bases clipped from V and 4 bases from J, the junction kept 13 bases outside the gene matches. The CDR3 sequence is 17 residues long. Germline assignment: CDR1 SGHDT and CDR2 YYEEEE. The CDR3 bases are TGTGCCAGCAGCTATACGGCGGTAGCGGGTTTTTACAATGAGCAGTTCTTC. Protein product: CASSYTAVAGFYNEQFF.

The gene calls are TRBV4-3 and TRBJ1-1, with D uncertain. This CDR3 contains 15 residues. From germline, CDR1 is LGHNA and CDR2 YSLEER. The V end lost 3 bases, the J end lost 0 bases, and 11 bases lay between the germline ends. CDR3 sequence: CASSQEHGMNTEAFF. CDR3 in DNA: TGCGCCAGCAGCCAGGAACATGGGATGAACACTGAAGCTTTCTTT.

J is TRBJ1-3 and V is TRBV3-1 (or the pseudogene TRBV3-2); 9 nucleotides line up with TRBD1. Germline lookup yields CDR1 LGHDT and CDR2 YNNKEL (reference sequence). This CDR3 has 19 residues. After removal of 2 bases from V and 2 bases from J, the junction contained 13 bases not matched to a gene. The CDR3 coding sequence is TGTGCCAGCAGCCAATCCCTTTTCGGACAGGGGAGGCCTGGAAACACCATATATTTT. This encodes CASSQSLFGQGRPGNTIYF.

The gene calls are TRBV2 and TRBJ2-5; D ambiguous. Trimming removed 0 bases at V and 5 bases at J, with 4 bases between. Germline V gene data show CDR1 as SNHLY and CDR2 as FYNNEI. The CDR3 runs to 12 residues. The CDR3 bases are TGTGCCAGCAGTGAAGCGCCGGAGACCCAGTACTTC. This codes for CASSEAPETQYF.

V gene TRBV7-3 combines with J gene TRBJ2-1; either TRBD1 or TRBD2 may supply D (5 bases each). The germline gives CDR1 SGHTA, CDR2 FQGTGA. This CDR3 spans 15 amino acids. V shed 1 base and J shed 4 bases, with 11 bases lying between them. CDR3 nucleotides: TGTGCCAGCAGCTTAAATCGGGGCCCTTACAATGAGCAGTTCTTC. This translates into CASSLNRGPYNEQFF.

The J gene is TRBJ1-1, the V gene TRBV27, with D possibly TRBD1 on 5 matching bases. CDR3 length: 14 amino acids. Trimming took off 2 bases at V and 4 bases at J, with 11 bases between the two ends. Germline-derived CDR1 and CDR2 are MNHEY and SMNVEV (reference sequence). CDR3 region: CASSLRGVGTEAFF. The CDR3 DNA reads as TGTGCCAGCAGTTTACGAGGGGTGGGCACTGAAGCTTTCTTT.

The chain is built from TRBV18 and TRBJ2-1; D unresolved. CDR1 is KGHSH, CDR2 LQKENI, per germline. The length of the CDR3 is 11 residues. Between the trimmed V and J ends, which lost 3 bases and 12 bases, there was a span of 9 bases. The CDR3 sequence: CASSPLFGQFF. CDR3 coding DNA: TGTGCCAGCTCACCCCTCTTTGGGCAGTTCTTC.

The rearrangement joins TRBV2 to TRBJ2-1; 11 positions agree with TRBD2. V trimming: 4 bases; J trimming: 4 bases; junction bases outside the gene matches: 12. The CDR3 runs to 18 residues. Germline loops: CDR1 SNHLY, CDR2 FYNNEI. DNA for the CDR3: TGTGCCAGCAGTGGACCCTCGGGGACTAGCGGAGGGTACAATGAGCAGTTCTTC. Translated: CASSGPSGTSGGYNEQFF.

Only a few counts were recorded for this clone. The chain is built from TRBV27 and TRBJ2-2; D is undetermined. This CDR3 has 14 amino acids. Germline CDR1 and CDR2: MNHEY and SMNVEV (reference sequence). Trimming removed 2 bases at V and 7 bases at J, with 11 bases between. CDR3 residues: CASSLTTLNGELFF. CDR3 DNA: TGTGCCAGCAGTTTAACTACCCTAAACGGGGAGCTGTTTTTT.

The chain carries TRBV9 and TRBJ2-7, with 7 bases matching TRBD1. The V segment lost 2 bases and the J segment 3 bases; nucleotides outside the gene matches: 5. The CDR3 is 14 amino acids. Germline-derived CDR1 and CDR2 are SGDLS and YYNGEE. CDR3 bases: TGTGCCAGCAGCGTCGAGGGACAGTTCTACGAGCAGTACTTC. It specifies CASSVEGQFYEQYF. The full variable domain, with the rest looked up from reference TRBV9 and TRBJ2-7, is DSGVTQTPKHLITATGQRVTLRCSPRSGDLSVYWYQQSLDQGLQFLIQYYNGEERAKGNILERFSAQQFPDLHSELNLSSLELGDSALYFCASSVEGQFYEQYFGPGTRLTVT.

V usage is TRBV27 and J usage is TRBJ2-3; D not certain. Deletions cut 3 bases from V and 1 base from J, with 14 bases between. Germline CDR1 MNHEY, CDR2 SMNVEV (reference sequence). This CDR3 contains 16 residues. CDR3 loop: CASSFVAVVGTDTQYF. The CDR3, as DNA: TGTGCCAGCAGTTTCGTCGCGGTGGTGGGCACAGATACGCAGTATTTT.

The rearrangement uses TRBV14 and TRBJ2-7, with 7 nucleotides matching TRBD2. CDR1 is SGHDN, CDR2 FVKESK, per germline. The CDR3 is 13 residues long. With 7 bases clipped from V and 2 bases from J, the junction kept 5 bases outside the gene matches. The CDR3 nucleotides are TGTGCCAGCACCCGCGGGGGTGCCTACGAGCAGTACTTC. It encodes CASTRGGAYEQYF.

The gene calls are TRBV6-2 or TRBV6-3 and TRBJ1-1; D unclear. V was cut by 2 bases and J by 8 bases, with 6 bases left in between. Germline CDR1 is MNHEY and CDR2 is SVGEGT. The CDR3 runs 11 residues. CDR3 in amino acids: CASSYPPEAFF. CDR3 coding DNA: TGTGCCAGCAGTTACCCTCCAGAAGCTTTCTTT.

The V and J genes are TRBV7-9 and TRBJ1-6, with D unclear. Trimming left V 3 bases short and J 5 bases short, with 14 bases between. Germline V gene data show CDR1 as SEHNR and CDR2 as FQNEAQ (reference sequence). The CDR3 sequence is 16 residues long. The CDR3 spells CASSLRKDGDNSPLHF. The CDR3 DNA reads TGTGCCAGCAGCTTGAGAAAGGACGGGGATAATTCACCCCTCCACTTT. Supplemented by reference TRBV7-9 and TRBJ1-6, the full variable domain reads DTGVSQNPRHKITKRGQNVTFRCDPISEHNRLYWYRQTLGQGPEFLTYFQNEAQLEKSRLLSDRFSAERPKGSFSTLEIQRTEQGDSAMYLCASSLRKDGDNSPLHFGNGTRLTVT.

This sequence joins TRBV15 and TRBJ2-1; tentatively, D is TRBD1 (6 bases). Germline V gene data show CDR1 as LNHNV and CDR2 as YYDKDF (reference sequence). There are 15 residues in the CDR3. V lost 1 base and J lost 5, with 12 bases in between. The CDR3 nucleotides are TGTGCCACCAGCAGAGGGGGGACACTAAACAATGAGCAGTTCTTC. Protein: CATSRGGTLNNEQFF.

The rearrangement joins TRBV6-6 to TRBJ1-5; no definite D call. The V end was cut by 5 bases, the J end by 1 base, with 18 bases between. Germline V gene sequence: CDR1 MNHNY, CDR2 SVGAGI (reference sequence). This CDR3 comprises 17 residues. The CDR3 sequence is CASSLLSGVGSNQPQHF. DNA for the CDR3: TGTGCCAGCAGTCTCCTTAGTGGCGTTGGGAGCAATCAGCCCCAGCATTTT.

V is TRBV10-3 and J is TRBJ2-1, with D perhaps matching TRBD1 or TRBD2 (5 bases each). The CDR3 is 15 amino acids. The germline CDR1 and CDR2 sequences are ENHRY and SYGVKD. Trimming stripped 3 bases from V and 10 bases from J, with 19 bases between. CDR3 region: CAISDWGTRREEQFF. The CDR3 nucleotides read TGTGCCATCAGTGATTGGGGCACTAGACGAGAGGAGCAGTTCTTC.

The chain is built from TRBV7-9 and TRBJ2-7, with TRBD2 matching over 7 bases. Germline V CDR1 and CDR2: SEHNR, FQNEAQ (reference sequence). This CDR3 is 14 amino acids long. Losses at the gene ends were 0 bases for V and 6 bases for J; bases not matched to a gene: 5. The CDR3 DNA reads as TGTGCCAGCAGCTTAGCGACCCCGGGAGGCGAGCAGTACTTC. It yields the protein CASSLATPGGEQYF.